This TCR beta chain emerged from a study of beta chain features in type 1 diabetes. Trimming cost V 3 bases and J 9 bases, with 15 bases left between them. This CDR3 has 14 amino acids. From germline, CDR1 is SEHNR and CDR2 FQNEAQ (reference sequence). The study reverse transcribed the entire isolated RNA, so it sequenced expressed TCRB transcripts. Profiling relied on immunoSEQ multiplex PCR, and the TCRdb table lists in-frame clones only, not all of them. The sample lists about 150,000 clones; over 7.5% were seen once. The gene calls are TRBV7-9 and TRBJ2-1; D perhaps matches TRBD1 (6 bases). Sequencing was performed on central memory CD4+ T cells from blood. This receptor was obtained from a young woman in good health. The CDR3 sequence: CASSLMTGSPEQFF. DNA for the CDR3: TGTGCCAGCAGCTTGATGACAGGTAGTCCTGAGCAGTTCTTC. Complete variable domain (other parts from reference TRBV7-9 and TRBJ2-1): DTGVSQNPRHKITKRGQNVTFRCDPISEHNRLYWYRQTLGQGPEFLTYFQNEAQLEKSRLLSDRFSAERPKGSFSTLEIQRTEQGDSAMYLCASSLMTGSPEQFFGPGTRLTVL.